This entry features one T cell receptor (beta chain) sequence. The sample originates from a study of identical twins. There are 11 residues in the CDR3. V lost 5 bases and J lost 12, with 12 bases in between. The V gene's germline CDR1 is SGHTA and CDR2 FQGNSA. Unique molecular identifiers were present on the cDNA, and a universal primer site came from template switching. TCRdb processed the 5' RACE reads anew with MiXCR; each CDR3 protein has one entry. The profile shows around 1.7 million distinct CDR3 sequences, around a third of them singletons. Sequencing used cord blood. The chain links TRBV7-2 to TRBJ2-3; the D gene is possibly TRBD2 (5 bases). This receptor was taken from a newborn girl in good health. This CDR3 reads CASSAQRIQYF. DNA of the CDR3: TGTGCCAGCAGCGCACAGCGGATTCAGTATTTT.